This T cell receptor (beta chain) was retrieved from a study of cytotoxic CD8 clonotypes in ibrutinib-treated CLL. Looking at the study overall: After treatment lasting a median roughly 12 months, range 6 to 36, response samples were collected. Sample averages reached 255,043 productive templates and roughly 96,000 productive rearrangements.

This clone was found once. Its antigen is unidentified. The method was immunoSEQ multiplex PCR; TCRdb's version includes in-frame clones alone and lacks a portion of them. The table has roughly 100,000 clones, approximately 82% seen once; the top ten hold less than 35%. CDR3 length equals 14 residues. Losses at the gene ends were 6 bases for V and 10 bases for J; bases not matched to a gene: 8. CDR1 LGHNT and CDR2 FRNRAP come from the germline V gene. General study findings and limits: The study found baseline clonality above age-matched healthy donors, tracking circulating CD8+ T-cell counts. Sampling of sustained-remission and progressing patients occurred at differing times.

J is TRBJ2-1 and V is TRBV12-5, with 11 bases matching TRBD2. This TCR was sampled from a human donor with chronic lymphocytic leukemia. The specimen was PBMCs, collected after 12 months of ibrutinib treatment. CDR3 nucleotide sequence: TGTGCTAGTGGGCTTAGCGGGGGGGCCAGGGAGCAGTTCTTC. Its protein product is CASGLSGGAREQFF.